This T cell receptor (beta chain) is from a study of blood T cell repertoires in COVID-19. In the study overall: Material from acute and convalescent COVID-19 was sourced from the United States, Italy and Spain.

CDR1 and CDR2 from the germline V gene are MNHEY and SMNVEV (reference sequence). V was pared by 6 bases and J by 7 bases, with 9 bases between. CDR3 size: 12 residues. Authors' data handling: Amplification with reference gene primers provided the estimates of nucleated cell counts. TCRdb keeps only in-frame clones here, not all; method: immunoSEQ multiplex PCR. V, J and clone size are those of that table, while D and trimming were read from the DNA. The sample includes roughly 100,000 clones, less than 85% of them seen just once. The receptor comes from a woman older than 75 with active or convalescent COVID-19. The chain carries TRBV27 and TRBJ2-2; D is uncertain. Sequences were obtained from peripheral blood. Here the CDR3 DNA reads TGTGCCAGCAGCCCAGGCCTCGGGGAGCTGTTTTTT. Encoded protein: CASSPGLGELFF.